Presented here are 7 T cell receptor beta chains from one specimen sequenced in a study of control samples from healthy donors and cancer patients. Some clones are missing from TCRdb's copy, which holds only in-frame ones; the method was immunoSEQ multiplex PCR. Altogether some 130,000 clones are present, around 90% being singletons, with the ten largest covering about 5.5%. Source material: blood. Receptors originate from a man between 18 and 29 years old in good health.

The gene calls are TRBV14 and TRBJ1-3; no reliable D call. V shed 8 bases and J shed 5 bases, with 10 bases lying between them. Germline CDR1 is SGHDN and CDR2 is FVKESK. The CDR3 contains 12 residues. The CDR3 nucleotides read TGTGCCAGCGGGCCCTCACGAAACACCATATATTTT. Translating gives CASGPSRNTIYF.

The V and J genes are TRBV6-5 and TRBJ2-5; D gene unclear. The CDR3 totals 12 residues. Trimming pared 6 bases from V and 2 bases from J, leaving 7 bases between. Germline CDR1 MNHEY, CDR2 SVGAGI. CDR3 sequence: CASRQYQETQYF. Written as DNA, the CDR3 is TGTGCCAGCAGACAATATCAAGAGACCCAGTACTTC.

The rearrangement uses TRBV6-5 and TRBJ2-7; D call uncertain. The ends were cut back, 0 bases at V and 0 bases at J, with 6 bases in the middle. In germline, CDR1 is MNHEY, CDR2 SVGAGI. The CDR3 runs to 14 residues. The CDR3 sequence: CASSYSGDSYEQYF. CDR3 coding DNA: TGTGCCAGCAGTTACTCTGGGGACTCCTACGAGCAGTACTTC.

With respect to this clone: The identical CDR3 is also encoded by other nucleotide sequences in the sample. The genes are TRBV2 and TRBJ2-7; possible D gene TRBD1, 6 bases. Trimming stripped 4 bases from V and 2 bases from J, with 9 bases between. The CDR3 runs to 13 residues. Germline CDR1 SNHLY, CDR2 FYNNEI. The CDR3, as DNA: TGTGCCAGCAGTGTGGGGGCTACCTACGAGCAGTACTTC. As protein: CASSVGATYEQYF.

The rearrangement joins TRBV6-1 to TRBJ2-3; 8 bases map to TRBD2. CDR1 is MNHNS and CDR2 is SASEGT in the germline V gene. With V trimmed by 4 bases and J by 1 base, 7 bases remained unmatched. The CDR3 extends over 16 amino acids. CDR3 loop: CASSGRTSWGTDTQYF. The CDR3 DNA reads as TGTGCCAGCAGTGGGAGGACTAGCTGGGGCACAGATACGCAGTATTTT.

The chain couples TRBV19 to TRBJ1-2; weak D call: TRBD1 (5 bases). Trimming pared 4 bases from V and 5 bases from J, leaving 11 bases between. There are 13 residues in the CDR3. From germline, CDR1 is LNHDA and CDR2 SQIVND (reference sequence). CDR3 sequence (DNA): TGTGCCAGTAGTAAGGGGATGCGGTATGGCTACACCTTC. As protein: CASSKGMRYGYTF.

The gene calls are TRBV3-1 (or the pseudogene TRBV3-2) and TRBJ1-1, with no clear D. CDR1 and CDR2 (germline): LGHDT, YNNKEL (reference sequence). This CDR3 contains 14 residues. The germline V and J ends were trimmed by 2 bases and 4 bases, with 11 bases remaining between them. For the CDR3, the DNA is TGTGCCAGCAGCCAAATAATCTTGGGCACTGAAGCTTTCTTT. Residues: CASSQIILGTEAFF.